This TCR beta chain was recovered during a study of blood T cell repertoires in COVID-19. Study as a whole: Sites across the United States, Italy and Spain contributed samples from acute and convalescent COVID-19.

Produced via immunoSEQ multiplex PCR; TCRdb's table is partial and in-frame only. This table has 150,000 to 200,000 clones, 87% appearing once. The sequence came from a human donor in a cohort sampled during active COVID-19. The sample consisted of peripheral blood.

CDR3 region: CASSYSFRSPLHF. DNA of the CDR3: TGTGCCAGCAGTTACTCTTTTCGGTCACCCCTCCACTTT. This sequence joins TRBV6-5 and TRBJ1-6; D gene ambiguous. Germline V lookup: CDR1 MNHEY, CDR2 SVGAGI. V was cut by 0 bases and J by 10 bases, with 7 bases left in between. This CDR3 comprises 13 residues.